This is a list of T cell receptor beta chains from one sample in a study of type 1 regulatory T cells. Antigen specificity for these receptors is unknown. TCRdb recomputed calls from the reads with MiXCR, one row per CDR3 protein. The sample carries about 62,000 distinct CDR3 sequences, 62% recorded once. The sequencing input was cultured non-Tr1 T cells, either the whole culture or a sorted T cell fraction (not recorded which). Receptors originate from a human donor in good health. Each CDR3 is given with its conserved first and last residue. The D gene is left open where the match is weak. Expanded clones are given a class, and other clones once, few, many or no size at all.

j_call,v_call,d_call,clone_size,cdr3_aa,cdr3_nt
TRBJ1-1,TRBV29-1,.,few,CSVEGRNTEAFF,TGCAGCGTTGAAGGGAGGAACACTGAAGCTTTCTTT
TRBJ2-5,TRBV20-1,TRBD2,.,CSARDRIAGGETQYF,TGCAGTGCTAGAGATCGAATAGCGGGAGGAGAGACCCAGTACTTC
TRBJ2-5,TRBV20-1,TRBD2,.,CSASGLAGVTQYF,TGCAGTGCTAGCGGTCTAGCGGGAGTTACCCAGTACTTC
TRBJ1-2,TRBV19,.,.,CASSDSFGFGYGYTF,TGTGCCAGTAGTGACTCGTTCGGGTTCGGCTATGGCTACACCTTC
TRBJ2-7,TRBV6-5,.,few,CASSPSSLKYYEQYF,TGTGCCAGCAGTCCGTCCAGCTTAAAATACTACGAGCAGTACTTC
TRBJ2-5,TRBV5-1,.,.,CASSAFLGAPQETQYF,TGCGCCAGCAGCGCCTTTCTGGGGGCCCCTCAAGAGACCCAGTACTTC
TRBJ2-1,TRBV20-1,TRBD2,.,CSARSGGGSGSSYNEQFF,TGCAGTGCTAGATCAGGTGGCGGTAGCGGGAGCTCCTACAATGAGCAGTTCTTC
TRBJ1-6,TRBV7-2,.,.,CASSPANSPLHF,TGTGCCAGCAGCCCCGCTAATTCACCCCTCCACTTT
TRBJ2-6,TRBV12-3/TRBV12-4,.,.,CASSPGGLSGANVLTF,TGTGCCAGCAGCCCCGGAGGCCTCTCTGGGGCCAACGTCCTGACTTTC
TRBJ2-3,TRBV7-2,TRBD2,.,CASSILAGGGTDTQYF,TGTGCCAGCAGCATACTAGCGGGAGGGGGCACAGATACGCAGTATTTT
TRBJ2-2,TRBV28,.,.,CASQLQGYTGELFF,TGTGCCAGCCAGCTTCAGGGCTACACCGGGGAGCTGTTTTTT
TRBJ2-7,TRBV7-6,.,.,CASSLVRGGSYEQYF,TGTGCCAGCAGCTTAGTAAGGGGAGGCAGCTACGAGCAGTACTTC
TRBJ2-7,TRBV20-1,TRBD2,.,CSAPGGASGKYEQYF,TGCAGTGCCCCGGGGGGGGCTAGCGGGAAGTACGAGCAGTACTTC
TRBJ2-5,TRBV7-2,.,.,CASSWAGETQYF,TGTGCCAGCAGCTGGGCCGGAGAGACCCAGTACTTC
TRBJ2-2,TRBV7-2,TRBD1,.,CASTRQGYTGELFF,TGTGCCAGCACCAGACAGGGATACACCGGGGAGCTGTTTTTT
TRBJ2-1,TRBV20-1,TRBD2,.,CSASGLGYNEQFF,TGCAGTGCTTCGGGACTAGGATACAATGAGCAGTTCTTC
TRBJ1-5,TRBV4-1,.,few,CASSQERSRQPQHF,TGCGCCAGCAGCCAAGAGCGATCGCGTCAGCCCCAGCATTTT
TRBJ2-5,TRBV5-1,TRBD2,.,CASSLGLQSGNGETQYF,TGCGCCAGCAGCTTGGGTCTGCAGAGCGGGAATGGCGAGACCCAGTACTTC
TRBJ1-2,TRBV7-2,.,.,CASSFSGGAEYGYTF,TGTGCCAGCAGCTTTAGTGGGGGCGCAGAATATGGCTACACCTTC
TRBJ1-1,TRBV24-1,.,.,CATSERTDTEAFF,TGTGCCACCAGTGAGCGGACAGACACTGAAGCTTTCTTT
TRBJ1-1,TRBV7-2,TRBD1,few,CASSPNGQGTEAFF,TGTGCCAGCAGCCCGAATGGACAGGGGACTGAAGCTTTCTTT
TRBJ1-1,TRBV7-2,.,once,CASSIGAPGTEAFF,TGTGCCAGCAGCATAGGAGCGCCGGGCACTGAAGCTTTCTTT
TRBJ2-3,TRBV5-1,TRBD2,.,CASSLGLASSTDTQYF,TGCGCCAGCAGCTTAGGACTAGCGTCTAGCACAGATACGCAGTATTTT
TRBJ2-1,TRBV5-1,.,.,CASTPPGKAGSEQFF,TGCGCCAGCACCCCCCCCGGGAAGGCGGGAAGTGAGCAGTTCTTC
TRBJ1-4,TRBV7-2,.,.,CASSRRTGNEKLFF,TGTGCCAGCAGCCGTCGAACAGGGAATGAAAAACTGTTTTTT
TRBJ2-7,TRBV6-1,.,.,CASTLYEQYF,TGTGCCAGCACCCTCTACGAGCAGTACTTC
TRBJ2-3,TRBV3-1,TRBD1,.,CASSRQGADTQYF,TGTGCCAGCAGCCGACAGGGGGCTGATACGCAGTATTTT
TRBJ2-1,TRBV20-1,TRBD2,.,CSAAGTSENF,TGCAGTGCTGCGGGGACTAGCGAAAACTTC
TRBJ2-1,TRBV7-2,.,few,CASSLVPGRYEQFF,TGTGCCAGCAGCTTAGTTCCAGGGCGATATGAGCAGTTCTTC
TRBJ2-7,TRBV5-1,.,few,CASSLGYEQYF,TGCGCCAGCAGCTTAGGATACGAGCAGTACTTC
TRBJ2-4,TRBV4-2,.,.,CASSWGGTQNIQYF,TGTGCCAGCAGCTGGGGAGGAACCCAAAACATTCAGTACTTC
TRBJ2-7,TRBV2,.,once,CASSMGLRSYEQYF,TGTGCCAGCAGTATGGGTCTGAGGTCCTACGAGCAGTACTTC
TRBJ1-1,TRBV12-3/TRBV12-4,.,.,CASSLGGLTEAFF,TGTGCCAGCAGTTTAGGGGGATTGACTGAAGCTTTCTTT
TRBJ2-1,TRBV4-3,.,.,CASSKRAQGGQFF,TGCGCCAGCAGCAAGAGGGCCCAGGGTGGGCAGTTCTTC
TRBJ2-2,TRBV29-1,TRBD1,few,CSGGETGGTGELFF,TGCAGCGGTGGGGAGACAGGGGGCACCGGGGAGCTGTTTTTT
TRBJ2-2,TRBV27,TRBD1,.,CASSPGTGDPTNTGELFF,TGTGCCAGCAGTCCCGGGACAGGGGACCCGACGAACACCGGGGAGCTGTTTTTT
TRBJ2-7,TRBV7-2,.,.,CASSSSRGRTPGYEQYF,TGTGCCAGCAGCTCCAGCCGTGGGCGGACCCCGGGATACGAGCAGTACTTC
TRBJ1-3,TRBV1,.,once,CTSSRDGSSGNTIYF,TGCACCAGCAGCCGGGACGGATCCTCTGGAAACACCATATATTTT
TRBJ1-5,TRBV15,.,.,CATSTSFSGSNQPQHF,TGTGCCACCAGCACCTCATTTTCAGGGAGCAATCAGCCCCAGCATTTT
TRBJ2-7,TRBV20-1,TRBD2,.,CSAAKGTMASYEQYF,TGCAGTGCTGCCAAAGGGACTATGGCCTCCTACGAGCAGTACTTC
TRBJ2-3,TRBV20-1,.,medium-sized,CSAEGPYTDTQYF,TGCAGTGCCGAGGGACCATACACAGATACGCAGTATTTT
TRBJ2-1,TRBV20-1,TRBD1,.,CSAGGTGASVSEQFF,TGCAGTGCTGGGGGGACAGGGGCCTCCGTGAGCGAGCAGTTCTTC
TRBJ1-5,TRBV7-8,.,.,CASSHRAFNQPQHF,TGTGCCAGCAGCCATCGGGCTTTCAATCAGCCCCAGCATTTT
TRBJ2-3,TRBV4-2,.,.,CASSQETTGAADTQYF,TGTGCCAGCAGCCAAGAGACGACGGGGGCGGCAGATACGCAGTATTTT